These 6 T cell receptor beta chains were sequenced from one sample in a study of blood T cell repertoires in COVID-19. The data were produced by immunoSEQ multiplex PCR, yet TCRdb's version contains in-frame clones alone and is incomplete. The table lists roughly 86,000 clones, about nine tenths of them singletons. The sequenced material came from peripheral blood. These receptors came from a man in his forties or fifties with active or convalescent COVID-19.

This clone appeared a single time. The rearrangement uses TRBV7-2 and TRBJ2-7; a weak D match, TRBD1 (6 bases). Between the trimmed V and J ends, which lost 1 base and 2 bases, there was a span of 18 bases. CDR1 is SGHTA and CDR2 is FQGNSA in the germline V gene. This CDR3 is built from 17 residues. The chain's CDR3 is CASSLGLLPDSTYEQYV. In DNA, the CDR3 is TGTGCCAGCAGCTTAGGCCTTCTTCCGGACAGTACCTACGAGCAGTACGTC.

V is TRBV6-1 and J is TRBJ1-5; D is ambiguous. CDR3 length equals 15 residues. V was clipped by 3 bases and J by 0 bases, with 9 bases between them. Germline V gives CDR1 MNHNS, CDR2 SASEGT. The DNA of the CDR3 is TGTGCCAGCAGTGATCTGCAGAATAGCAATCAGCCCCAGCATTTT. Protein product: CASSDLQNSNQPQHF.

The V call is TRBV6-5, the J call TRBJ2-3, with D unclear. Trimming removed 0 bases at V and 6 bases at J, with 16 bases between. The V gene's germline CDR1 is MNHEY and CDR2 SVGAGI. This CDR3 contains 16 residues. CDR3 region: CASSYSVVDISDTQYF. Written as DNA, the CDR3 is TGTGCCAGCAGTTACTCGGTCGTAGACATTAGTGATACGCAGTATTTT.

This sequence joins TRBV6-5 and TRBJ2-7; 7 nucleotides line up with TRBD1. With 8 bases clipped from V and 3 bases from J, the junction kept 13 bases outside the gene matches. Germline V lookup: CDR1 MNHEY, CDR2 SVGAGI. This CDR3 has 15 amino acids. The CDR3 sequence is CASGGSQSGGYEQYF. DNA of the CDR3: TGTGCCAGCGGGGGTTCCCAGTCAGGGGGCTACGAGCAGTACTTC.

CDR3 DNA sequence: TGTGCCATCAGTGATGATGGGAACAGGGTGGGCTACACCTTC. It translates to CAISDDGNRVGYTF. V gene TRBV10-3 combines with J gene TRBJ1-2; a possible D gene is TRBD1 (6 bases). The germline V gene has CDR1 ENHRY and CDR2 SYGVKD. The CDR3 has 14 amino acids. V lost 3 bases, J lost 8 bases, and 16 bases lay in between.

This sequence joins TRBV2 and TRBJ2-4; the D is unclear. CDR3 length: 15 residues. In germline, CDR1 is SNHLY, CDR2 FYNNEI. V was clipped by 6 bases and J by 0 bases, with 12 bases between them. CDR3 region: CASRYRNLAKNIQYF. In nucleotides, the CDR3 is TGTGCCAGCAGATACAGAAACCTAGCCAAAAACATTCAGTACTTC.